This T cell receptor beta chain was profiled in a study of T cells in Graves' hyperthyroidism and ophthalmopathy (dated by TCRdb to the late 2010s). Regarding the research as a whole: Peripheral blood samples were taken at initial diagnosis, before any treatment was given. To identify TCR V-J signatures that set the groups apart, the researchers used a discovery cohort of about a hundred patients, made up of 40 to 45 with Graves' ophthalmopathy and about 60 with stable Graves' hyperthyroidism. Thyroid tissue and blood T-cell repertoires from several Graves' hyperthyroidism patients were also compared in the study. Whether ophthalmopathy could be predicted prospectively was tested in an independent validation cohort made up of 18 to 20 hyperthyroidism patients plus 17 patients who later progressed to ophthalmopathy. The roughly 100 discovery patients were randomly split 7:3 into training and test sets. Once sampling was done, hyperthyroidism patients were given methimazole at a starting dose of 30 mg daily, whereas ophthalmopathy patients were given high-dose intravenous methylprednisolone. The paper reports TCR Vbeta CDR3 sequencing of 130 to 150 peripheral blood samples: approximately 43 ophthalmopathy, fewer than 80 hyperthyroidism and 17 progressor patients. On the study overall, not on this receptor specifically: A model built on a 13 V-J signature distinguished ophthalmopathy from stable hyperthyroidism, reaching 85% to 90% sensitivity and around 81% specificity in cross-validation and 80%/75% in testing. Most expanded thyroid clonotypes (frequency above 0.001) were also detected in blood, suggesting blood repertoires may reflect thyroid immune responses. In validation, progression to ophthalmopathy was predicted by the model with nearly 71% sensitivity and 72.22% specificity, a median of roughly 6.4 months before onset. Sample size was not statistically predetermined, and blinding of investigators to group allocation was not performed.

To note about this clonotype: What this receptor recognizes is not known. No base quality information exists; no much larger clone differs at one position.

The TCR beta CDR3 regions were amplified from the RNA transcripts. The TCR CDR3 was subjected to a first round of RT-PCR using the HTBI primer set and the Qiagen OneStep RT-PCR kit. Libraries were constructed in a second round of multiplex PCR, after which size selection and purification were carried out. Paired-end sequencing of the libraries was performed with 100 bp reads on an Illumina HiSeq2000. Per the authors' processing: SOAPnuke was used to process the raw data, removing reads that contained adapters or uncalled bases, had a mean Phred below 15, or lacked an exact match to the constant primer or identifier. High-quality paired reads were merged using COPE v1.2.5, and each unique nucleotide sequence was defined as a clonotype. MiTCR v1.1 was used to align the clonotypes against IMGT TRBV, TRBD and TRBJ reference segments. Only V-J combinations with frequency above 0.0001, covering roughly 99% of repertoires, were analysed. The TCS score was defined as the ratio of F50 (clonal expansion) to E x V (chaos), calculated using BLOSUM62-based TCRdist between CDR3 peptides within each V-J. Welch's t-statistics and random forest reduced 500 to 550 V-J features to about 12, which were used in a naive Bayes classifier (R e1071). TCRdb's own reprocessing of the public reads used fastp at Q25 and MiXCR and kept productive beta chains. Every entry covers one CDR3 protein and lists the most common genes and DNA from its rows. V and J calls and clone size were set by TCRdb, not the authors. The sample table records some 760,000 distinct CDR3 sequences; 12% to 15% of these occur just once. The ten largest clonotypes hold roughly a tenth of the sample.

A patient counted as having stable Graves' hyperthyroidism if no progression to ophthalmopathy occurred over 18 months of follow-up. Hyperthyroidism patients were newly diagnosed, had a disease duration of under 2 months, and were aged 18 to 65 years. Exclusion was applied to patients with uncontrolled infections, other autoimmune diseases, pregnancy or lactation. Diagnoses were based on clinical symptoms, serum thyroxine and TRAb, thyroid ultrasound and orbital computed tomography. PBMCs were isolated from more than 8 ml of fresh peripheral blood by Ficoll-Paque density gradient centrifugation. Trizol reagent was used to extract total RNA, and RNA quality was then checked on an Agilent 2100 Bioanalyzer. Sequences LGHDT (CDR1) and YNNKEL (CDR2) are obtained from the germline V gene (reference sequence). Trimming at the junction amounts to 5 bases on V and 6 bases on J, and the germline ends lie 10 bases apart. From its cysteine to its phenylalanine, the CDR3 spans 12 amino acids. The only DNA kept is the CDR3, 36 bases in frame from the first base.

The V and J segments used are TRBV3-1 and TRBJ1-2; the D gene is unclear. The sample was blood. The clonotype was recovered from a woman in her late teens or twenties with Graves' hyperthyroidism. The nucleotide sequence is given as TGTGCCAGCAGCGTTCTCGGGGATGGCTACACCTTC. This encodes CASSVLGDGYTF.